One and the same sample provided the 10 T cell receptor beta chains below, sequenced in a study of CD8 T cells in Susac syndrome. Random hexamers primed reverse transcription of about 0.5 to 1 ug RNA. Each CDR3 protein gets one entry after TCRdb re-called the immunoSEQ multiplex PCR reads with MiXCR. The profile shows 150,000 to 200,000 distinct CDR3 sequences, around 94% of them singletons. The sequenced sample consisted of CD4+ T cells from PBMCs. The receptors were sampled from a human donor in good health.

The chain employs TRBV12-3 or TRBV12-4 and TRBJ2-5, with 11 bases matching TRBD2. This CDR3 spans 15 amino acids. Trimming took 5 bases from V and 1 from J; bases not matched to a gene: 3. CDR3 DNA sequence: TGTGCCAGCAGTCCGACTAGCGGGGCCCAAGAGACCCAGTACTTC. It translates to CASSPTSGAQETQYF.

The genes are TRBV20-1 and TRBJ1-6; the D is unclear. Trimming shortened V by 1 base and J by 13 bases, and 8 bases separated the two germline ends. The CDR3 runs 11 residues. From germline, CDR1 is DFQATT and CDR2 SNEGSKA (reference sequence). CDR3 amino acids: CSARAGGPLHF. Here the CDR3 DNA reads TGCAGTGCTAGAGCGGGAGGGCCCCTCCACTTT.

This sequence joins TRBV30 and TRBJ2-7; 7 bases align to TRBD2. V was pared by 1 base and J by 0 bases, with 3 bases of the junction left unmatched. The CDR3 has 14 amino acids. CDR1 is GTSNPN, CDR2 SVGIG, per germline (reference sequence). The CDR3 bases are TGTGCCTGGAGTGGGGGGGGAGGCTCCTACGAGCAGTACTTC. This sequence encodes CAWSGGGGSYEQYF. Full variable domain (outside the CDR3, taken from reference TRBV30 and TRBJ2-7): SQTIHQWPATLVQPVGSPLSLECTVEGTSNPNLYWYRQAAGRGLQLLFYSVGIGQISSEVPQNLSASRPQDRQFILSSKKLLLSDSGFYLCAWSGGGGSYEQYFGPGTRLTVT.

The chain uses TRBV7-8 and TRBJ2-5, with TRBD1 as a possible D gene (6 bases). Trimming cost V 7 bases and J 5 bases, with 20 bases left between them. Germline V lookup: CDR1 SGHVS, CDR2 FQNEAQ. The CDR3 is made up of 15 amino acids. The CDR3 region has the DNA TGTGCCAGCATCCAGGGGCGCAGGGGAAGGGAGACCCAGTACTTC. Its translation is CASIQGRRGRETQYF.

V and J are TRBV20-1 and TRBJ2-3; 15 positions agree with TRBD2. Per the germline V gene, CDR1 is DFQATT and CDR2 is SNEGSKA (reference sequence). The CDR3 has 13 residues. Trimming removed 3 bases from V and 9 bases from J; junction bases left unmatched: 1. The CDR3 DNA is TGCAGTGCTAGCGGGACTAGCGGGGGGACGCAGTATTTT. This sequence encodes CSASGTSGGTQYF.

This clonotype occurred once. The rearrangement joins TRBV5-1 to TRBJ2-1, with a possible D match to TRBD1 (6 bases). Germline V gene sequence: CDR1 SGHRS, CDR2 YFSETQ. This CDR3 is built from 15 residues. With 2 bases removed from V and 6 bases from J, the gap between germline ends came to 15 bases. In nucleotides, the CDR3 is TGCGCCAGCAGCTTCGCACCAGGACAGTCCAATGAGCAGTTCTTC. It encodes CASSFAPGQSNEQFF.

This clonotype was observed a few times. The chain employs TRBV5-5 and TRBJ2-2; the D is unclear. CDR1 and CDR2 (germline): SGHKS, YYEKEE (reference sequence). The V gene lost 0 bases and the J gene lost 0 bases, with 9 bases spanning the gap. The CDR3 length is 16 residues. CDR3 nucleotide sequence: TGTGCCAGCAGCTTGGGCCCAGCAGCGAACACCGGGGAGCTGTTTTTT. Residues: CASSLGPAANTGELFF.

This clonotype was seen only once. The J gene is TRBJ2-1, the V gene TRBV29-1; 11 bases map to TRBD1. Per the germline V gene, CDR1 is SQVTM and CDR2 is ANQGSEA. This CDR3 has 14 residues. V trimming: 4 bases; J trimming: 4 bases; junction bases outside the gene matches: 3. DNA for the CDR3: TGCAGCGTTGCCAGGGACAGGGGGTACAATGAGCAGTTCTTC. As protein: CSVARDRGYNEQFF.

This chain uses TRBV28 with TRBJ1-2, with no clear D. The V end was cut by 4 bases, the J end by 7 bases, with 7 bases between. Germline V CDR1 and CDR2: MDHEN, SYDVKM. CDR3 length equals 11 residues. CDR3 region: CASSWERGYTF. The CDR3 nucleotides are TGTGCCAGCAGTTGGGAACGTGGCTACACCTTC.

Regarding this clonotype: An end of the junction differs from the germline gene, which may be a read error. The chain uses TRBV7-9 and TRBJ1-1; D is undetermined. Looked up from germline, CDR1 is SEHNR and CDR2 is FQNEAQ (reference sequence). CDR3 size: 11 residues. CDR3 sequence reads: CASSLEGRREF. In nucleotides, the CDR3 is TGTGCCAGCAGCTTAGAGGGTAGGAGGGAGTTT. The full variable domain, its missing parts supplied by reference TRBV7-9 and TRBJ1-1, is DTGVSQNPRHKITKRGQNVTFRCDPISEHNRLYWYRQTLGQGPEFLTYFQNEAQLEKSRLLSDRFSAERPKGSFSTLEIQRTEQGDSAMYLCASSLEGRREFGQGTRLTVV.